These 20 T cell receptor beta chains originate from one sample sequenced in a study of vaccination effects on CD4 cells after COVID-19. Sequencing in the ViraFEST assay came after antigen-specific CD4+ T cells had been expanded with viral peptide pools, which were used to stimulate PBMC. Scientists isolated CD4+ T cells after a roughly ten-day culture period ended. Vaccinated recipients, who were negative for nucleocapsid antibodies, had no history of SARS-CoV-2 infection. Clones were sequenced by immunoSEQ multiplex PCR, and TCRdb holds only the in-frame ones, with some missing. The data contain fewer than 65,000 clones, 75% of them singletons. For these receptors, no antigen is known. Sample: CD4+ T cells from PBMCs cultured with HCoV-OC43 spike peptides, taken before COVID-19 vaccination. Subset described: HCoV-OC43 spike overlapping peptide pool stimulation. Every receptor here comes from a human donor who received a COVID-19 vaccine.

The rearrangement joins TRBV19 to TRBJ2-1, with 9 bases lining up with TRBD1. This CDR3 region has 13 residues. The V gene end was trimmed by 5 bases and the J gene end by 16 bases; junction bases not matched to a gene: 12. Germline loops: CDR1 LNHDA, CDR2 SQIVND (reference sequence). The CDR3 protein is CASSVPGTGLLFF. The CDR3 nucleotides read TGTGCCAGTAGTGTCCCCGGGACAGGGCTACTTTTCTTC.

The rearrangement joins TRBV2 to TRBJ2-3, with 8 nucleotides matching TRBD1. V trimming: 6 bases; J trimming: 1 base; junction bases outside the gene matches: 3. CDR3 length equals 14 residues. The germline V gene encodes CDR1 SNHLY and CDR2 FYNNEI. This CDR3 reads CASSGQGRTDTQYF. For the CDR3, the DNA is TGTGCCAGCAGCGGACAGGGCCGCACAGATACGCAGTATTTT.

This chain's CDR3 is CASSITGTGDSPLHF. The DNA for the CDR3 is TGCGCCAGCAGCATTACCGGGACCGGGGATTCACCCCTCCACTTT. This chain uses TRBV5-1 with TRBJ1-6; a possible D gene is TRBD1 (5 bases). V lost 4 bases to trimming and J lost 8 bases, with 16 bases between them. This CDR3 comprises 15 residues. The germline gives CDR1 SGHRS, CDR2 YFSETQ.

This clone was observed a handful of times. The chain uses TRBV9 and TRBJ2-3; D might be TRBD1 (5 bases). CDR1 and CDR2 from the germline V gene are SGDLS and YYNGEE. Trimming pared 5 bases from V and 4 bases from J, leaving 8 bases between. The CDR3 sequence is 12 residues long. The CDR3 nucleotides read TGTGCCAGCAGTTCAGGGTCAGATACGCAGTATTTT. Translation: CASSSGSDTQYF.

The gene calls are TRBV5-1 and TRBJ2-3; either TRBD1 or TRBD2 may fit D (5 bases each). Germline V gene sequence: CDR1 SGHRS, CDR2 YFSETQ. V was shortened by 7 bases and J by 3 bases, with 9 bases between the two germline ends. The CDR3 loop spans 12 amino acids. The CDR3 DNA is TGCGCCAGCGGGACGGCAACAGATACGCAGTATTTT. Its translation: CASGTATDTQYF. The full variable domain, rest sourced from reference TRBV5-1 and TRBJ2-3, is KAGVTQTPRYLIKTRGQQVTLSCSPISGHRSVSWYQQTPGQGLQFLFEYFSETQRNKGNFPGRFSGRQFSNSRSEMNVSTLELGDSALYLCASGTATDTQYFGPGTRLTVL.

The CDR3 sequence is CASSFTQTKETQYF. The CDR3, as DNA: TGTGCCAGCAGCTTTACCCAGACAAAAGAGACCCAGTACTTC. The chain employs TRBV7-9 and TRBJ2-5; D is unresolved. The CDR3 runs 14 residues. The germline V and J ends were trimmed by 3 bases and 3 bases, with 11 bases remaining between them. Germline V gene sequence: CDR1 SEHNR, CDR2 FQNEAQ (reference sequence).

This clone was picked up a small number of times. The chain links TRBV10-1 to TRBJ2-7; 9 bases are shared with TRBD1. CDR1 is WNHNN, CDR2 SYGVQD, per germline (reference sequence). The V segment lost 7 bases and the J segment 1 base; nucleotides outside the gene matches: 14. This CDR3 contains 17 residues. CDR3 sequence: CASTQPRTGDHSYEQYV. For the CDR3, the DNA is TGCGCCAGCACCCAACCCCGGACAGGGGACCATTCCTACGAGCAGTACGTC.

The chain is built from TRBV10-3 and TRBJ2-7; possible D gene TRBD2, 7 bases. The CDR3 sequence is 14 residues long. Trimming cost V 0 bases and J 9 bases, with 15 bases left between them. Germline V gives CDR1 ENHRY, CDR2 SYGVKD. The chain's CDR3 is CAISESAGAAVQYV. The CDR3, as DNA: TGTGCCATCAGTGAGTCGGCGGGGGCAGCAGTGCAGTACGTC.

This chain connects TRBV5-1 to TRBJ2-5; D might be TRBD1 or TRBD2, each matching 6 bases. The CDR3 runs to 16 residues. V was shortened by 1 base and J by 1 base, with 14 bases between the two germline ends. The germline V gene encodes CDR1 SGHRS and CDR2 YFSETQ. CDR3 in amino acids: CASSLPTGAPQETQYF. The CDR3 DNA is TGCGCCAGCAGCTTGCCCACGGGGGCCCCCCAAGAGACCCAGTACTTC.

The chain has TRBV2 and TRBJ1-6; TRBD1 aligns across 7 bases. Germline loops: CDR1 SNHLY, CDR2 FYNNEI. The V and J ends lost 6 bases and 10 bases, in that order; junction bases with no gene match: 9. This CDR3 is built from 14 residues. CDR3 residues: CASRGQSVLSPLHF. The DNA of the CDR3 is TGTGCCAGCAGGGGACAGTCAGTTTTATCACCCCTCCACTTT.

The rearrangement joins TRBV9 to TRBJ1-2; 7 bases map to TRBD1. The CDR3 length is 15 residues. The germline V gene encodes CDR1 SGDLS and CDR2 YYNGEE. The junction had 8 bases not matched to a gene; V was cut back by 4 bases and J by 2 bases. The DNA of the CDR3 is TGTGCCAGCAGCCGACAGGCACAGGGGAACTATGGCTACACCTTC. It encodes CASSRQAQGNYGYTF. The variable domain in full, with the rest retrieved from reference TRBV9 and TRBJ1-2, is DSGVTQTPKHLITATGQRVTLRCSPRSGDLSVYWYQQSLDQGLQFLIQYYNGEERAKGNILERFSAQQFPDLHSELNLSSLELGDSALYFCASSRQAQGNYGYTFGSGTRLTVV.

The rearrangement links TRBV9 to TRBJ2-3; 9 positions agree with TRBD1. Germline CDR1 is SGDLS and CDR2 is YYNGEE. The CDR3 loop spans 17 amino acids. With 2 bases clipped from V and 4 bases from J, the junction kept 11 bases outside the gene matches. The CDR3 coding sequence is TGTGCCAGCAGCGTTGGACAGGGGCTACAGGGGGCAGATACGCAGTATTTT. Residues: CASSVGQGLQGADTQYF.

The chain is built from TRBV6-5 and TRBJ1-5, with 9 bases that match TRBD1. CDR3 length: 15 residues. Germline values: CDR1 MNHEY, CDR2 SVGAGI. Trimming took 6 bases from V and 1 from J; bases not matched to a gene: 4. Written as DNA, the CDR3 is TGTGCCAGCAGAAGGGACAGGGAGAGCAATCAGCCCCAGCATTTT. Its translation is CASRRDRESNQPQHF.

The rearrangement joins TRBV28 to TRBJ1-1; D is possibly TRBD1 (5 bases). CDR3 length: 15 amino acids. CDR1 is MDHEN, CDR2 SYDVKM, per germline. V lost 6 bases, J lost 3 bases, and 17 bases lay in between. CDR3 bases: TGTGCCAGCAGCCCCACCCGGGGGGTAGACACTGAAGCTTTCTTT. It translates to CASSPTRGVDTEAFF.

V and J are TRBV19 and TRBJ2-5; D unclear. Germline V CDR1 and CDR2: LNHDA, SQIVND (reference sequence). V shed 8 bases and J shed 5 bases, with 9 bases lying between them. The CDR3 covers 11 residues. CDR3 bases: TGTGCCAGTGGATTTTGGGAGACCCAGTACTTC. It codes for CASGFWETQYF.

This chain uses TRBV24-1 with TRBJ2-3; D remains unclear. Germline CDR1 and CDR2: KGHDR and SFDVKD. The length of the CDR3 is 15 residues. V was shortened by 3 bases and J by 2 bases, with 11 bases between the two germline ends. CDR3 in amino acids: CATSDAPGFTDTQYF. In nucleotides, the CDR3 is TGTGCCACCAGTGATGCCCCCGGGTTCACAGATACGCAGTATTTT.

This chain connects TRBV5-6 to TRBJ1-2; D call uncertain. Deletions cut 2 bases from V and 0 bases from J, with 8 bases between. The CDR3 consists of 14 residues. Germline CDR1 and CDR2: SGHDT and YYEEEE. The chain's CDR3 is CASSFRPTNYGYTF. The CDR3 nucleotides read TGTGCCAGCAGCTTCAGACCTACTAACTATGGCTACACCTTC.

In this sample, this clone turned up once. The CDR3 DNA reads TGTGCCAGCAGTCCCCGGACAGGGGACTATGGCTACACCTTC. This gives the protein CASSPRTGDYGYTF. The rearrangement uses TRBV28 and TRBJ1-2, with 9 bases lining up with TRBD1. The CDR3 length is 14 residues. V gave up 5 bases and J gave up 3 bases; unmatched junction bases: 4. Germline V gives CDR1 MDHEN, CDR2 SYDVKM.

The gene calls are TRBV10-2 and TRBJ2-7; unclear D gene. The length of the CDR3 is 15 residues. Germline CDR1 reads WSHSY; CDR2 reads SAAADI. The ends were cut back, 0 bases at V and 0 bases at J, with 9 bases in the middle. This chain's CDR3 is CASSESIWASYEQYV. The CDR3, as DNA: TGCGCCAGCAGTGAGTCGATCTGGGCCTCCTACGAGCAGTACGTC.

The CDR3 bases are TGTGCCAGCAGCCAATGGGGGAACCTGGGGGCTCGCTCTGGCTACACCTTC. Protein product: CASSQWGNLGARSGYTF. This sequence joins TRBV3-1 (or the pseudogene TRBV3-2) and TRBJ1-2, with D tentatively TRBD1 (6 bases). The CDR3 extends over 17 amino acids. The germline V gene has CDR1 LGHDT and CDR2 YNNKEL (reference sequence). V dropped 2 bases and J dropped 7 bases, with 23 bases sitting between them.